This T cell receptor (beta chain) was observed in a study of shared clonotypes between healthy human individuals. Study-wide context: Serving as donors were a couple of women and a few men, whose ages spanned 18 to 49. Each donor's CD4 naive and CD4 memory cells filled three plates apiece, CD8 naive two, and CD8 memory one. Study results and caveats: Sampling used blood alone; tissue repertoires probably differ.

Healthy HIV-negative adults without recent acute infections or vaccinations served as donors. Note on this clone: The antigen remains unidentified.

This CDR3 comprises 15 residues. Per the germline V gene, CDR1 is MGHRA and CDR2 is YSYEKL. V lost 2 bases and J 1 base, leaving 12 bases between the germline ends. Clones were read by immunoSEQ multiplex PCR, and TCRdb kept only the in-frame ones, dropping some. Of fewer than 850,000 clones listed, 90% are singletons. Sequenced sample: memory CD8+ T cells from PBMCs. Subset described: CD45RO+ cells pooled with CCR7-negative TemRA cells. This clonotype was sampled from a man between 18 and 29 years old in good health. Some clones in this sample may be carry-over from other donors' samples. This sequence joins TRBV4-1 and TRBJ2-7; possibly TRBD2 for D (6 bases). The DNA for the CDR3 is TGCGCCAGCAGCCAATGGAGGGTGACATCCTACGAGCAGTACTTC. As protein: CASSQWRVTSYEQYF.